A selection of T cell receptor beta chains follows, all from one sample in a study of blood T cell repertoires in COVID-19. Generated by immunoSEQ multiplex PCR, the TCRdb table keeps only in-frame clones and is missing some. The sample lists approximately 290,000 clones, around 81% seen once, with 15% to 19% in the top ten. The sequenced sample was peripheral blood. Receptor source: a person in their 70s with COVID-19, enrolled during active disease. CDR3s include the opening cysteine and the closing phenylalanine or tryptophan. A D gene is named only where the DNA matches it firmly. A clone size is listed for some rows: how often the clone was seen (once, few, many), or a class if it is expanded.

d_call j_call v_call clone_size cdr3_nt cdr3_aa
TRBD2 TRBJ2-1 TRBV28 - TGTGCCAGCAGTTTGGGTGGCGGGGGGGCCTTATGGAACAATGAGCAGTTCTTC CASSLGGGGALWNNEQFF
- TRBJ1-5 TRBV28 few TGTGCCAGCAGTTTTAGCCCTGAGATTGACAGGACGGGCAATCAGCCCCAGCATTTT CASSFSPEIDRTGNQPQHF
TRBD2 TRBJ2-3 TRBV6-2/TRBV6-3 - TGTGCCAGCAGTTACTCTCTAGCGGGGGGGCTGGATACGCAGTATTTT CASSYSLAGGLDTQYF
TRBD2 TRBJ2-5 TRBV7-8 - TGTGCCAGCAGCCAGGGAGGGAGCAGGGAGACCCAGTACTTC CASSQGGSRETQYF
TRBD2 TRBJ2-7 TRBV6-5 few TGTGCCAGCAGTTACGGCGTAAGCGGGGTCCCCTACGAGCAGTACTTC CASSYGVSGVPYEQYF
- TRBJ2-3 TRBV24-1 - TGTGCCACCAGTGATACCTTCGGGGGAGATACGCAGTATTTT CATSDTFGGDTQYF
TRBD1 TRBJ1-1 TRBV29-1 few TGCAGCGTCAACAACCGGGACAGGGAGCAAGAAGCTTTCTTT CSVNNRDREQEAFF
- TRBJ2-4 TRBV30 few TGTGCCTGGAGTGTAGGGGGACCTCTTGTCTTC CAWSVGGPLVF
- TRBJ1-1 TRBV7-2 - TGTGCCAGCAGCTCCCCGACCGGGACAGAAGCTTTCTTT CASSSPTGTEAFF
- TRBJ2-3 TRBV27 - TGTGCCAGCAGTACGAGGGGAGGCGGGGGCTACACAGATACGCAGTATTTT CASSTRGGGGYTDTQYF
TRBD1 TRBJ2-7 TRBV7-3 - TGTGCCAGCAGCATCGGGGACAGCCGGGATCAGCAGTACTTC CASSIGDSRDQQYF
- TRBJ1-2 TRBV11-2 once TGTGCCAGCAGCTTAGGGACAGCTAATAACTATGGCTACACCTTC CASSLGTANNYGYTF
- TRBJ1-4 TRBV28 - TGTGCCAGCGTTCCTCCCGGGACACGGGGAAAACTGTTTTTT CASVPPGTRGKLFF
TRBD1 TRBJ2-5 TRBV7-9 - TGTGCCAGCAGACCTCAGGACAGGGCCATCTACTTC CASRPQDRAIYF
TRBD2 TRBJ2-7 TRBV29-1 - TGCAGCGTTGAGGGCCTTAGCGGGCGGACATACGAGCAGTACTTC CSVEGLSGRTYEQYF
TRBD1 TRBJ1-1 TRBV18 once TGTGCCAGCTCACCGGGGACAGCGCCACCAGGCACTGAAGCTTTCTTT CASSPGTAPPGTEAFF
- TRBJ1-4 TRBV14 - TGTGCCAGCAGCCAAGATCTGGGCCCTAATGAAAAACTGTTTTTT CASSQDLGPNEKLFF
- TRBJ1-3 TRBV30 - TGTGCCTGGACCCTCGGGGCTGGAAACACCATATATTTT CAWTLGAGNTIYF
TRBD2 TRBJ2-1 TRBV4-3 - TGCGCCAGCAGCCAACTAGCGGGACCTTACAATGAGCAGTTCTTC CASSQLAGPYNEQFF
- TRBJ1-2 TRBV3-1/TRBV3-2 - TGTGCCAGCAGCCAAGACCCCGGGGGCTACACCTTC CASSQDPGGYTF
TRBD1 TRBJ2-3 TRBV5-5 - TGTGCCAGCAGCGGTACCAACGATGGGACAGAACTCACAGATACGCAGTATTTT CASSGTNDGTELTDTQYF
- TRBJ1-2 TRBV27 - TGTGCCAGCAGTTCGACAGGAAGCGGCTACACCTTC CASSSTGSGYTF
- TRBJ1-4 TRBV4-3 once TGCGCCAGCAGCCAAGAATTGGCAGCGAGTGAAAAACTGTTTTTT CASSQELAASEKLFF
- TRBJ2-7 TRBV15 once TGTGCCACCAGCGGAAAGGTCGGGAGCTCCTACGAGCAGTACTTC CATSGKVGSSYEQYF
- TRBJ2-1 TRBV19 - TGTGCCAGTAGTATTCGCCCGTCTAGCGTACCGGGCAATGAGCAGTTCTTC CASSIRPSSVPGNEQFF
TRBD1 TRBJ1-4 TRBV6-6 - TGTGCCAGCAGAGAGACAGGGTCGAATGAAAAACTGTTTTTT CASRETGSNEKLFF
TRBD1 TRBJ1-1 TRBV7-2 - TGTGCCAGGACAGGGGACACTGAAGCTTTCTTT CARTGDTEAFF
- TRBJ2-2 TRBV4-3 - TGCGCCAGCAGCCAGGCCCTAGGCACCGGGGAGCTGTTTTTT CASSQALGTGELFF
- TRBJ1-2 TRBV6-1 - TGTGCCAGCAGTGATTGGGGGCCGGTGAACTATGGCTACACCTTC CASSDWGPVNYGYTF
- TRBJ2-2 TRBV6-5 - TGTGCCAGCAGTTACTCTCTAGCGAACACCGGGGAGCTGTTTTTT CASSYSLANTGELFF
- TRBJ1-4 TRBV2 - TGTGCCAGCAGCGCCCAGGGGTTAACTAATGAAAAACTGTTTTTT CASSAQGLTNEKLFF
- TRBJ1-6 TRBV30 - TGTGCCTGGAGTGTCCTCAGGGAACACGCTTCCTGGTCACCCCTCCACTTT CAWSVLREHASWSPLHF
- TRBJ1-1 TRBV7-2 - TGTGCCAGCAGCGAAAGGGGGATGAACACTGAAGCTTTCTTT CASSERGMNTEAFF
TRBD2 TRBJ2-3 TRBV3-1/TRBV3-2 - TGTGCCAGCAGCCAAGAGAAACTAGCGCCTAGCACAGATACGCAGTATTTT CASSQEKLAPSTDTQYF
TRBD1 TRBJ1-4 TRBV5-6 - TGTGCCAGCAGCGACTCCAACAGGGGGCGTAGTGAAAAACTGTTTTTT CASSDSNRGRSEKLFF
- TRBJ2-2 TRBV10-3 once TGTGCCATCAGTTCCTCGAGGGAGACCGGGGAGCTGTTTTTT CAISSSRETGELFF
- TRBJ1-4 TRBV19 many TGTGCCAGTAGTATTGGTCAGGAAAAACTGTTTTTT CASSIGQEKLFF
- TRBJ2-7 TRBV6-5 - TGTGCCAGCATTTCGGCTAGGGGGATTTACGAGCAGTACTTC CASISARGIYEQYF
TRBD1 TRBJ1-5 TRBV30 once TGTGCCTGGAACTCGGGACAGCTTCATAGCAATCAGCCCCAGCATTTT CAWNSGQLHSNQPQHF
- TRBJ2-5 TRBV7-9 - TGTGCCAGCAGCTTTGTTCAGGGGCAAGAGACCCAGTACTTC CASSFVQGQETQYF
TRBD1 TRBJ1-2 TRBV5-1 - TGCGCCAGCAGCTTGGCTGGACAGGGTGGTAGAGGCTATGGCTACACCTTC CASSLAGQGGRGYGYTF
TRBD1 TRBJ1-6 TRBV28 - TGTGCCAGCAGTTTATGGACAGGGGATCGCTCACCCCTCCACTTT CASSLWTGDRSPLHF
- TRBJ2-5 TRBV7-2 - TGTGCCAGCAGCCGAGACAGTTTCGAGACCCAGTACTTC CASSRDSFETQYF
- TRBJ2-2 TRBV19 once TGTGCCAGTAGTACCCGCGGAGGCTTGAACACCGGGGAGCTGTTTTTT CASSTRGGLNTGELFF
- TRBJ2-3 TRBV5-6 once TGTGCCAGCAGCTTTCTTCCAGATACGCAGTATTTT CASSFLPDTQYF
- TRBJ2-7 TRBV3-1/TRBV3-2 - TGTGCCAGCATGAATATCGGGGGTGCGGGCGAGCAGTACTTC CASMNIGGAGEQYF
TRBD2 TRBJ2-3 TRBV9 - TGTGCCAGCAGCGTAGGTTATAGCGGGAGGAACACAGATACGCAGTATTTT CASSVGYSGRNTDTQYF
- TRBJ2-7 TRBV7-2 - TGTGCCAGCAGCTTAATGAAGGGAGCCTACGAGCAGTACTTC CASSLMKGAYEQYF
TRBD2 TRBJ2-7 TRBV27 - TGTGCCAGCAGCCAGGGACTAGCGGGAGTATTTGTCTACGAGCAGTACTTC CASSQGLAGVFVYEQYF
- TRBJ2-3 TRBV7-2 - TGTGCCAGCAGCTTAGCGTGGAGACTTGCAGATACGCAGTATTTT CASSLAWRLADTQYF
TRBD1 TRBJ1-2 TRBV6-6 - TGTGCCAGCAGTTCAGGGACAGGGAACTATGGCTACACCTTC CASSSGTGNYGYTF
TRBD1 TRBJ2-7 TRBV9 - TGTGCCAGCAGCGTAGGTCTCCTCCAGGGGGCCTACGAGCAGTACTTC CASSVGLLQGAYEQYF
TRBD1 TRBJ1-1 TRBV28 - TGTGCCAGCAAAAGTTCGGGGATAGGGGGCCCGAACACTGAAGCTTTCTTT CASKSSGIGGPNTEAFF
TRBD1 TRBJ1-1 TRBV4-1 - TGCGCCAGCAGCCAAGGCCAGGGGGCCCGAGGAGCTTTCTTT CASSQGQGARGAFF
TRBD2 TRBJ2-7 TRBV14 few TGTGCCAGCAGCCGCAAATCCGGGACTAAAGACTACGAGCAGTACTTC CASSRKSGTKDYEQYF
- TRBJ2-3 TRBV2 once TGTGCCAGCAGTGACCTAGCAACAGATACGCAGTATTTT CASSDLATDTQYF
- TRBJ2-1 TRBV6-1 - TGTGCCAGCAGTGAAATAGGCGGTGGCAATGAGCAGTTCTTC CASSEIGGGNEQFF
- TRBJ2-2 TRBV6-1 - TGTGCCAGCAGTGAACTGGCACTAAACACCGGGGAGCTGTTTTTT CASSELALNTGELFF
- TRBJ1-1 TRBV5-1 - TGCGCCAGCAGCCCGCTACAGGGTGGTGCTGAAGCTTTCTTT CASSPLQGGAEAFF